Listed below are T cell receptor beta chains from one sample, sequenced in a study of OX40 agonist ivuxolimab in advanced cancers. The data were produced by immunoSEQ multiplex PCR, yet TCRdb's version contains in-frame clones alone and is incomplete. Of about 62,000 clones in the sample, 80% to 95% were seen once. The sequences come from CD4+ or CD8+ T cells sorted from blood, collected in a trial of the OX40 agonist ivuxolimab. These receptors were obtained from an adult with an advanced solid tumor such as melanoma, head and neck, liver or kidney cancer. The CDR3 runs from the conserved cysteine through the conserved F or W. A D gene is named only where the DNA matches it firmly. Size tells how often a clone was seen (once, few, many) or the class of an expanded clone, and some rows leave it out.

v_call: TRBV15; clone_size: -; j_call: TRBJ1-4; d_call: TRBD1; cdr3_nt: TGTGCCACCAGCAGAGATGTTTTGCAGGGGGTGTTTTTT; cdr3_aa: CATSRDVLQGVFF
v_call: TRBV11-3; clone_size: -; j_call: TRBJ2-5; d_call: -; cdr3_nt: TGTGCCAGCAGCTTAATGGTTAGTTCGGAGACCCAGTACTTC; cdr3_aa: CASSLMVSSETQYF
v_call: TRBV5-1; clone_size: -; j_call: TRBJ2-7; d_call: -; cdr3_nt: TGCGCCAGCAGCTTGGATACAGTCTACGAGCAGTACTTC; cdr3_aa: CASSLDTVYEQYF
v_call: TRBV7-6; clone_size: -; j_call: TRBJ2-7; d_call: -; cdr3_nt: TGTGCCAGCAGCTCCGGAGGGGGGGGGACCTACGAGCAGTACTTC; cdr3_aa: CASSSGGGGTYEQYF
v_call: TRBV6-5; clone_size: -; j_call: TRBJ2-7; d_call: TRBD2; cdr3_nt: TGTGCCAGCAGTGGGACTACCGACTACGAGCAGTACTTC; cdr3_aa: CASSGTTDYEQYF
v_call: TRBV4-2; clone_size: -; j_call: TRBJ2-2; d_call: -; cdr3_nt: TGTGCCAGCAGCCAATTGGTTGGGAGCACCGGGGAGCTGTTTTTT; cdr3_aa: CASSQLVGSTGELFF
v_call: TRBV19; clone_size: -; j_call: TRBJ2-1; d_call: -; cdr3_nt: TGTGCCAGTAGTACTCCTGCAAAGGGCGATGAGCAGTTCTTC; cdr3_aa: CASSTPAKGDEQFF
v_call: TRBV5-4; clone_size: -; j_call: TRBJ2-5; d_call: TRBD2; cdr3_nt: TGTGCCAGCAGCTTACCGGGAGGGCTCCACCAAGAGACCCAGTACTTC; cdr3_aa: CASSLPGGLHQETQYF
v_call: TRBV6-1; clone_size: -; j_call: TRBJ1-4; d_call: -; cdr3_nt: TGTGCCAGCAGTCCACGGGACGGCCCTAATGAAAAACTGTTTTTT; cdr3_aa: CASSPRDGPNEKLFF
v_call: TRBV19; clone_size: -; j_call: TRBJ1-2; d_call: -; cdr3_nt: TGTGCCAGTAGTATAAATCACGGGGGCGACTATGGCTACACCTTC; cdr3_aa: CASSINHGGDYGYTF
v_call: TRBV5-1; clone_size: once; j_call: TRBJ1-1; d_call: -; cdr3_nt: TGCGCCAGCAGCAATGACCAAGAGACTGAAGCTTTCTTT; cdr3_aa: CASSNDQETEAFF
v_call: TRBV6-1; clone_size: -; j_call: TRBJ2-4; d_call: -; cdr3_nt: TGTGCCAGCAGTGAAGCTCTAGCCAAAAACATTCAGTACTTC; cdr3_aa: CASSEALAKNIQYF
v_call: TRBV4-2; clone_size: -; j_call: TRBJ2-7; d_call: -; cdr3_nt: TGTGCCAGCAGCTTGGAGGGCTACGAGCAGTACTTC; cdr3_aa: CASSLEGYEQYF
v_call: TRBV2; clone_size: once; j_call: TRBJ2-1; d_call: TRBD2; cdr3_nt: TGTGCCAGCAGTGAAGCGCTCGGGGAGGGCCGAAATGAGCAGTTCTTC; cdr3_aa: CASSEALGEGRNEQFF
v_call: TRBV6-5; clone_size: -; j_call: TRBJ2-5; d_call: -; cdr3_nt: TGTGCCAGCAGTTACGGAGAGACCCAGTACTTC; cdr3_aa: CASSYGETQYF
v_call: TRBV5-1; clone_size: -; j_call: TRBJ1-2; d_call: -; cdr3_nt: -; cdr3_aa: CASSVGTGAPLLF
v_call: TRBV29-1; clone_size: -; j_call: TRBJ1-4; d_call: -; cdr3_nt: TGCAGCGGTGGTTCTGGGGAAAAACTGTTTTTT; cdr3_aa: CSGGSGEKLFF
v_call: TRBV9; clone_size: -; j_call: TRBJ2-2; d_call: -; cdr3_nt: TGTGCCAGCAGCCCCCGACTAGTCGCCGGGGAGCTGTTTTTT; cdr3_aa: CASSPRLVAGELFF
v_call: TRBV6-5; clone_size: -; j_call: TRBJ1-2; d_call: -; cdr3_nt: TGTGCCAGCAGAGAAACAGGGTCCGCCTATGGCTACACCTTC; cdr3_aa: CASRETGSAYGYTF
v_call: TRBV30; clone_size: -; j_call: TRBJ2-3; d_call: -; cdr3_nt: TGTGCCTGGAGTAAGGTCTCGGAGGGTACGCAGTATTTT; cdr3_aa: CAWSKVSEGTQYF
v_call: TRBV7-9; clone_size: -; j_call: TRBJ1-1; d_call: -; cdr3_nt: TGTGCCAGCAGCTTAGAGACGGGGGCGTACACTGAAGCTTTCTTT; cdr3_aa: CASSLETGAYTEAFF
v_call: TRBV18; clone_size: -; j_call: TRBJ2-7; d_call: TRBD1; cdr3_nt: TGTGCCAGCTCACCACTACAGGGGGCGGCTGGGAAGCAGTACTTC; cdr3_aa: CASSPLQGAAGKQYF
v_call: TRBV6-5; clone_size: once; j_call: TRBJ2-1; d_call: -; cdr3_nt: TGTGCCAGCAGTTTGGTCGATGAGCAGTTCTTC; cdr3_aa: CASSLVDEQFF
v_call: TRBV11-3; clone_size: -; j_call: TRBJ1-2; d_call: TRBD1; cdr3_nt: TGTGCCAGCAGCTTAGGGGACAGAAAAAACTATGGCTACACCTTC; cdr3_aa: CASSLGDRKNYGYTF
v_call: TRBV19; clone_size: -; j_call: TRBJ2-1; d_call: TRBD2; cdr3_nt: TGTGCCAGTAGTATGTGGGCTAGCGGATCCTACAATGAGCAGTTCTTC; cdr3_aa: CASSMWASGSYNEQFF
v_call: TRBV5-1; clone_size: -; j_call: TRBJ1-1; d_call: -; cdr3_nt: TGCGCCAGCAGCTTGGACAGGCTGAACACTGAAGCTTTCTTT; cdr3_aa: CASSLDRLNTEAFF
v_call: TRBV5-4; clone_size: -; j_call: TRBJ2-3; d_call: -; cdr3_nt: TGTGCCAGCAGCTCCTCTACCGGAGTTCGTGGGCAGTATTTT; cdr3_aa: CASSSSTGVRGQYF
v_call: TRBV11-3; clone_size: -; j_call: TRBJ1-2; d_call: TRBD1; cdr3_nt: TGTACGGGAGGGGGCGAGGATGGCTACACCTTC; cdr3_aa: CTGGGEDGYTF
v_call: TRBV27; clone_size: few; j_call: TRBJ2-5; d_call: TRBD2; cdr3_nt: TGTGCCAGCAGTTTAAGGCGGGGGGGCGGGACCCAGTACTTC; cdr3_aa: CASSLRRGGGTQYF
v_call: TRBV5-1; clone_size: -; j_call: TRBJ1-2; d_call: -; cdr3_nt: TGCGCCAGCAGAGTGGACCCTAACTATGGCTACACCTTC; cdr3_aa: CASRVDPNYGYTF
v_call: TRBV18; clone_size: -; j_call: TRBJ2-4; d_call: -; cdr3_nt: TGTGCCAGCTCAGGTTTTGGAGGTTCGTGGGCCAAAAACATTCAGTACTTC; cdr3_aa: CASSGFGGSWAKNIQYF
v_call: TRBV5-1; clone_size: -; j_call: TRBJ1-1; d_call: -; cdr3_nt: TGCGCCAGCAGCTTGGAATCGGGGAGGAGTACTGAAGCTTTCTTT; cdr3_aa: CASSLESGRSTEAFF
v_call: TRBV6-6; clone_size: -; j_call: TRBJ1-1; d_call: -; cdr3_nt: TGTGCCAGCAGTTCAACAGCTTCCACTGAAGCTTTCTTT; cdr3_aa: CASSSTASTEAFF
v_call: TRBV5-1; clone_size: -; j_call: TRBJ2-3; d_call: -; cdr3_nt: TGCGCCAGCAGCTTGGTTGGTTCAGGGGTAGATACGCAGTATTTT; cdr3_aa: CASSLVGSGVDTQYF
v_call: TRBV27; clone_size: few; j_call: TRBJ1-5; d_call: TRBD1; cdr3_nt: TGTGCCAGCCGCCGGCGGGGACAGGGCGGCAATCAGCCCCAGCATTTT; cdr3_aa: CASRRRGQGGNQPQHF
v_call: TRBV5-4; clone_size: once; j_call: TRBJ2-3; d_call: -; cdr3_nt: TGTGCCAGCAGCTTGGCCCGGGGTTCTAGCGTTACGCAGTATTTT; cdr3_aa: CASSLARGSSVTQYF
v_call: TRBV5-4; clone_size: once; j_call: TRBJ2-7; d_call: TRBD1; cdr3_nt: TGTGCCAGCAGCGTGGGACAGGGCAGAACCTACGAGCAGTACTTC; cdr3_aa: CASSVGQGRTYEQYF
v_call: TRBV28; clone_size: -; j_call: TRBJ2-1; d_call: TRBD2; cdr3_nt: TGTGCCAGCAGTTTATTTGCGGGAGAGAGGTGGGGTGAGCAGTTCTTC; cdr3_aa: CASSLFAGERWGEQFF
v_call: TRBV6-5; clone_size: -; j_call: TRBJ1-1; d_call: -; cdr3_nt: TGTGCCAGCAGTTATGGGGTGCTGAACACTGAAGCTTTCTTT; cdr3_aa: CASSYGVLNTEAFF
v_call: TRBV29-1; clone_size: few; j_call: TRBJ1-1; d_call: -; cdr3_nt: TGCAGCGTTGAGGGGAGGTTCGGAGCTTTCTTT; cdr3_aa: CSVEGRFGAFF
v_call: TRBV5-4; clone_size: -; j_call: TRBJ2-7; d_call: -; cdr3_nt: TGTGCCAGCAGCTCTCCAACACTAGTCGAGCAGTACTTC; cdr3_aa: CASSSPTLVEQYF
v_call: TRBV19; clone_size: few; j_call: TRBJ1-5; d_call: TRBD1; cdr3_nt: TGTGCCAGTAGACCCAGGACAGGGTCAGGGGATCAGCCCCAGCATTTT; cdr3_aa: CASRPRTGSGDQPQHF
v_call: TRBV4-2; clone_size: -; j_call: TRBJ1-1; d_call: TRBD1; cdr3_nt: TGTGCCAGCAGCCATGGTACAGGGGGGAAGAACACTGAAGCTTTCTTT; cdr3_aa: CASSHGTGGKNTEAFF
v_call: TRBV6-6; clone_size: -; j_call: TRBJ2-2; d_call: -; cdr3_nt: TGTGCCAGCAGCCCGGGACAAAACACCGGGGAGCTGTTTTTT; cdr3_aa: CASSPGQNTGELFF
v_call: TRBV2; clone_size: -; j_call: TRBJ1-5; d_call: TRBD1; cdr3_nt: TGTGCCAGCAGTGGGACAGGGAGTAGCAATCAGCCCCAGCATTTT; cdr3_aa: CASSGTGSSNQPQHF
v_call: TRBV10-1; clone_size: -; j_call: TRBJ2-2; d_call: TRBD1; cdr3_nt: TGCGCCAGCGGGACAGGGACGAACACCGGGGAGCTGTTTTTT; cdr3_aa: CASGTGTNTGELFF
v_call: TRBV6-1; clone_size: -; j_call: TRBJ2-3; d_call: -; cdr3_nt: TGTGCCAGCAGCTGGACCGTTACTAGCACAGATACGCAGTATTTT; cdr3_aa: CASSWTVTSTDTQYF
v_call: TRBV6-5; clone_size: -; j_call: TRBJ2-7; d_call: TRBD2; cdr3_nt: TGTGCCAGCAGTCCGACTAGCGGGAGGACATACGAGCAGTACTTC; cdr3_aa: CASSPTSGRTYEQYF
v_call: TRBV19; clone_size: -; j_call: TRBJ1-2; d_call: -; cdr3_nt: TGTGCCAGTAGTATGCGGGACGGATATGGCTACACCTTC; cdr3_aa: CASSMRDGYGYTF